This T cell receptor beta chain was recovered during a study of shared clonotypes between healthy human individuals. Findings and caveats of the study: Generation probabilities were higher for clonotypes shared across all four sorted-subset donors than for unshared ones.

Genomic DNA per cell subset filled all wells of several immunoSEQ plates. Per the authors' pipeline: Because ImmunoSEQ provided only junction sequences with no quality scores, the filtering differed. Sequenced by immunoSEQ multiplex PCR; TCRdb stores in-frame clones only, minus some. The V and J calls and the clone size are those of that table, but D and trimming were determined from the DNA. The sample lists around 1,900,000 clones; 80% to 95% were seen once. Naive CD8 cells comprised CD45RO-negative, CCR7-positively selected cells, excluding terminally differentiated effector memory CD45RA+ cells. On this clone itself: Its antigen is as yet unknown.

The source is a young man in good health. Some clones in this sample may be carry-over from other donors' samples. Specimen: naive CD8+ T cells from PBMCs.

CDR3 coding DNA: TGTGCCAGCACCAGAGAGCGGGAGGGGGCCTACAATGAGCAGTTCTTC. The encoded protein is CASTREREGAYNEQFF. The chain couples TRBV7-6 to TRBJ2-1; the match to TRBD2 covers 10 bases. This CDR3 region has 16 residues. V dropped 7 bases and J dropped 2; count of bases not matched to a gene: 8. CDR1 and CDR2 (germline): SGHVS, FNYEAQ.